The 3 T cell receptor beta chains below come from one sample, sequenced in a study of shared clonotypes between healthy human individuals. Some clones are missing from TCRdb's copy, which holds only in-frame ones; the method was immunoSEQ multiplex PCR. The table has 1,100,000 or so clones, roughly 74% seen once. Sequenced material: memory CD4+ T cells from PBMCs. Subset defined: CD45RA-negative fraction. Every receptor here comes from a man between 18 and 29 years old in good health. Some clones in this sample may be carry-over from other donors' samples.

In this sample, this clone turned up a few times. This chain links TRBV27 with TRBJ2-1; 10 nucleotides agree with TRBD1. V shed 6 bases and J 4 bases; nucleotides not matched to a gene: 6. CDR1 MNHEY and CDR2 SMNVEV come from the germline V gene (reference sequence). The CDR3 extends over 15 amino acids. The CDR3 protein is CASRRDRGGYNEQFF. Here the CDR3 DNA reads TGTGCCAGCAGAAGGGACAGGGGAGGATACAATGAGCAGTTCTTC.

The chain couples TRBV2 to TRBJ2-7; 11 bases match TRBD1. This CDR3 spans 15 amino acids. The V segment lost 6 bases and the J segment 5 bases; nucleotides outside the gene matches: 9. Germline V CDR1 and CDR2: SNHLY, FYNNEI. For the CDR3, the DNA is TGTGCCAGCAGAGCCGGACAGGGGGCAGTCCACGAGCAGTACTTC. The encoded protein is CASRAGQGAVHEQYF. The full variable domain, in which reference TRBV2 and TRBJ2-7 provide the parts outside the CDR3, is EPEVTQTPSHQVTQMGQEVILRCVPISNHLYFYWYRQILGQKVEFLVSFYNNEISEKSEIFDDQFSVERPDGSNFTLKIRSTKLEDSAMYFCASRAGQGAVHEQYFGPGTRLTVT.

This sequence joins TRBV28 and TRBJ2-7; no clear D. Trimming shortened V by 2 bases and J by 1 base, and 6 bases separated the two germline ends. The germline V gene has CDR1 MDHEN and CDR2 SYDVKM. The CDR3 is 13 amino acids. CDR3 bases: TGTGCCAGCAGTTTAACAACATCCTACGAGCAGTACTTC. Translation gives CASSLTTSYEQYF.